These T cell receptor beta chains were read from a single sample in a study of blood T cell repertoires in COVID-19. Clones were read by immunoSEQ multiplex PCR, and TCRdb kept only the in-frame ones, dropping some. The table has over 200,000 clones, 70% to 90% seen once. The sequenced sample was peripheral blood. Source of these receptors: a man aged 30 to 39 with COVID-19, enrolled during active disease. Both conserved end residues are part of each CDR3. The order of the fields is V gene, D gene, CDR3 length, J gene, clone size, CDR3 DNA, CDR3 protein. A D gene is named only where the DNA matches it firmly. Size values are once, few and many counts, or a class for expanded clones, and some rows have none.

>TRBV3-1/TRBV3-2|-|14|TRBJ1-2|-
TGTGCCAGCAGCAAGGGGTCCCCGAACTATGGCTACACCTTC
CASSKGSPNYGYTF
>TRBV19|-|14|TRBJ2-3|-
TGTGCCAGTAGTACCCCCGGGAGCACAGATACGCAGTATTTT
CASSTPGSTDTQYF
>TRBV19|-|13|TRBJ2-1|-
TGTGCCAGTTCTCCCGGGACAAACAATGAGCAGTTCTTC
CASSPGTNNEQFF
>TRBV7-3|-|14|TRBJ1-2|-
TGTGCCAGCAGCTTAAATGTCGGGAACTATGGCTACACCTTC
CASSLNVGNYGYTF
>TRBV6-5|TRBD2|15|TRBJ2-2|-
TGTGCCAGCCGGGAGCGGGGGGGCATCACCGGGGAGCTGTTTTTT
CASRERGGITGELFF
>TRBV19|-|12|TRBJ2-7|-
TGTGCCAGTAGTATAAACGGCTACGAGCAGTACTTC
CASSINGYEQYF
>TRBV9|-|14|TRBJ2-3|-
TGTGCCAGCAGCGTAGCTGTCGGTGGAGATACGCAGTATTTT
CASSVAVGGDTQYF
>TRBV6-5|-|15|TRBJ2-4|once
TGTGCCAGCAGATCCGACAGGCTAGCCAAAAACATTCAGTACTTC
CASRSDRLAKNIQYF
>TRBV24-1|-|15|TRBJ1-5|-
TGTGCCACCAGTGACCGGGGGAGGGGGAATCAGCCCCAGCATTTT
CATSDRGRGNQPQHF
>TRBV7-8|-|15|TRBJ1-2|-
TGTGCCAGCAGCTTAGGGTCAGCGGGATACTATGGCTACACCTTC
CASSLGSAGYYGYTF
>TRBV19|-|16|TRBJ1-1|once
TGTGCCAGTAGGACCGCAGGGTTCGGAAGGAACACTGAAGCTTTCTTT
CASRTAGFGRNTEAFF
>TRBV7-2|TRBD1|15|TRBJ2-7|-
TGTGCCAGCAGCTTAGAGAGACAGGGGGCCCACGAGCAGTACTTC
CASSLERQGAHEQYF
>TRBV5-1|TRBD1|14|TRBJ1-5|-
TGCGCCAGCAGCGCTGGGACAGGGAATCAGCCCCAGCATTTT
CASSAGTGNQPQHF
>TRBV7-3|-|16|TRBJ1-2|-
TGTGCCAGCAGCTCGGGGGGGACACAAGCTAACTATGGCTACACCTTC
CASSSGGTQANYGYTF
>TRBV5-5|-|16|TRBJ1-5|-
TGTGCCAGCAGCTCCCGGGGGGATAGTAGCAATCAGCCCCAGCATTTT
CASSSRGDSSNQPQHF
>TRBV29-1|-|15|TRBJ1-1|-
TGCAGCGGGGAGGGGACGGATCAAGGGAACACTGAAGCTTTCTTT
CSGEGTDQGNTEAFF
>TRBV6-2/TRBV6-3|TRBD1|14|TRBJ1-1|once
TGTGCCAGCAGTTACAGGGGGCTGCGAACTGAAGCTTTCTTT
CASSYRGLRTEAFF
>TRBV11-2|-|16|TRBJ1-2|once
TGTGCCAGCAGCGGTCGTACAAGGGGGGGGTTGAATGGCTACACCTTC
CASSGRTRGGLNGYTF
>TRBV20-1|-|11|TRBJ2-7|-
TGCAGTGCTGCCCGGGGTGACGAGCAGTACTTC
CSAARGDEQYF
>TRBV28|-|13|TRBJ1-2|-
TGTGCCAGCAACATACAACAGGGAGATGGCTACACCTTC
CASNIQQGDGYTF
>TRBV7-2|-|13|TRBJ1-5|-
TGTGCCAGCAGCTCCGACAGGAATCAGCCCCAGCATTTT
CASSSDRNQPQHF
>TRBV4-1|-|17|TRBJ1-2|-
TGCGCCAGCAGCCAAGGAGGTACGCAGGGCAATCTCTATGGCTACACCTTC
CASSQGGTQGNLYGYTF
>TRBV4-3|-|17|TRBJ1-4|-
TGCGCCAGCAGCCAAGGCGCCCAGACAGTCCCGAATGAAAAACTGTTTTTT
CASSQGAQTVPNEKLFF
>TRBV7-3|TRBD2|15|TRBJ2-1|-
TGTGCCAGCAGCTTATCCGGCGGGAGGGCCGATGAGCAGTTCTTC
CASSLSGGRADEQFF
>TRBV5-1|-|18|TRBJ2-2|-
TGCGCCAGCAGCCCAACCCCCTCCGGACTTCTAAACACCGGGGAGCTGTTTTTT
CASSPTPSGLLNTGELFF
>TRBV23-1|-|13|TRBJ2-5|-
TGCGCCAGCAGTCAGCTCGAGGAAGAGACCCAGTACTTC
CASSQLEEETQYF
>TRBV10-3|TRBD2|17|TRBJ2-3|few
TGTGCCATCAGTGCGGGGACTAGCGGGGGGAGCACAGATACGCAGTATTTT
CAISAGTSGGSTDTQYF
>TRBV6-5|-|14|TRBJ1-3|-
TGTGCCAGCAGTTACTCGACGGGAGGAAACACCATATATTTT
CASSYSTGGNTIYF
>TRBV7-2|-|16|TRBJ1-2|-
TGTGCCAGCAGCCTTTCCCCGGGACTTTCCCACTATGGCTACACCTTC
CASSLSPGLSHYGYTF
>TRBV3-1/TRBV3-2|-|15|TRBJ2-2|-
TGTGCCAGCAGCCAAGACCTGCGCGACACCGGGGAGCTGTTTTTT
CASSQDLRDTGELFF
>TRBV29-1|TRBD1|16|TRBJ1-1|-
TGCAGCGTCCGCCGGGACAGGGGTAGCATGAACACTGAAGCTTTCTTT
CSVRRDRGSMNTEAFF
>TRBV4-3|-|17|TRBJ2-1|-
TGCGCCAGCAGCCAGTATAATGGCGGGTTTACCTACAATGAGCAGTTCTTC
CASSQYNGGFTYNEQFF
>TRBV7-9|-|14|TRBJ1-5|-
TGTGCCAGCAGCTTTTGGGGAGACAATCAGCCCCAGCATTTT
CASSFWGDNQPQHF
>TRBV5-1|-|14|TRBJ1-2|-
TGCGCCAGCAGCTTGACCTACACAGGGTATGGCTACACCTTC
CASSLTYTGYGYTF
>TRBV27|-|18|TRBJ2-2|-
TGTGCCAGCAGTTTATTATTATTAGGACAGTTCGGCACCGGGGAGCTGTTTTTT
CASSLLLLGQFGTGELFF
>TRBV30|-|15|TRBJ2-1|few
TGTGCCTGGAGTGTACTCGGAGGGGGGGGAAATGAGCAGTTCTTC
CAWSVLGGGGNEQFF
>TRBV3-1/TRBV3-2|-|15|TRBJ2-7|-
TGTGCCAGCAGCCCCTTCGGGACAAGCGTCTACGAGCAGTACTTC
CASSPFGTSVYEQYF
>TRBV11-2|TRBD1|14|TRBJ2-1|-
TGTGCCAGCAGCTTCCTGTCAGGGGGCACTGAGCAGTTCTTC
CASSFLSGGTEQFF
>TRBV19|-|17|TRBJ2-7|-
TGTGCCAGTAGTGCCCCCCCCGCGCAGGGAAGCTCCTACGAGCAGTACTTC
CASSAPPAQGSSYEQYF
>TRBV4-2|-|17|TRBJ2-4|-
TGTGCCAGCAGCCAAGATTGGGGAACAGGGCGTAGAAACATTCAGTACTTC
CASSQDWGTGRRNIQYF
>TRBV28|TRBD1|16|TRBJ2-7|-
TGTGCCAGCAGCCTCAGACAGGGGGCCTCTTGGTACGAGCAGTACTTC
CASSLRQGASWYEQYF
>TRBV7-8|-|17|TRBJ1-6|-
TGTGCCAGCAGCTCCCGGGACTCAAGCTCCTATAATTCACCCCTCCACTTT
CASSSRDSSSYNSPLHF
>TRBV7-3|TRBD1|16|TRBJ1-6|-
TGTGCCAGCAGCTCTCAAACAGGGGGCGCGAATTCACCCCTCCACTTT
CASSSQTGGANSPLHF
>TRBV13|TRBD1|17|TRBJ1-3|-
TGTGCCAGCAGCCCTCAACTCGCGACAGGGCCTGGAAACACCATATATTTT
CASSPQLATGPGNTIYF
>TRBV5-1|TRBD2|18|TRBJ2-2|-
TGCGCCAGCACCCTCCCGGCTAGCGGGGGGATAAACACCGGGGAGCTGTTTTTT
CASTLPASGGINTGELFF
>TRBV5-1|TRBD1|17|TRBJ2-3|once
TGCGCCAGCAGCTGGGGACAGGGTCTCTTCTCTACAGATACGCAGTATTTT
CASSWGQGLFSTDTQYF
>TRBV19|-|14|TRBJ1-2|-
TGTGCCAGTAGGCCCATCGAAGGAGTCTATGGCTACACCTTC
CASRPIEGVYGYTF
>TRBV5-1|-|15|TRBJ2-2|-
TGCGCCAGCAGCGTGGCTAGCGCGAACACCGGGGAGCTGTTTTTT
CASSVASANTGELFF
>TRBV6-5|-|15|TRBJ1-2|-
TGTGCCAGCAGTTCGTCCCCCTTAACTAGCTATGGCTACACCTTC
CASSSSPLTSYGYTF
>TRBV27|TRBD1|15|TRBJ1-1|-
TGTGCCAGCAGTAGGCAATGGGACAGAAATACGGGGGCTTTCTTT
CASSRQWDRNTGAFF
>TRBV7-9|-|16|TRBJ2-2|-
TGTGCCAGCAGTTCTAACCCGGCGGGATACACCGGGGAGCTGTTTTTT
CASSSNPAGYTGELFF
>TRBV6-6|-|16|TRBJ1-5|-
TGTGCCAGCAATTCCGCCAGAGGGAAGGGCAATCAGCCCCAGCATTTT
CASNSARGKGNQPQHF
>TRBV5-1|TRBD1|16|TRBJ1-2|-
TGCGCCAGCAGCTTTCAGACAGGGAGAGGGAACTATGGCTACACCTTC
CASSFQTGRGNYGYTF
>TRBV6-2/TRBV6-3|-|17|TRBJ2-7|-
TGTGCCAGCAGTTACCCTCGACAGTCTTTTAGCTCCTACGAGCAGTACTTC
CASSYPRQSFSSYEQYF